This T cell receptor beta chain was identified in a study of cytomegalovirus exposure and HLA in healthy donors (dated by TCRdb to about 2017). About the full investigation: In an earlier analysis of around 540 of the donors, less than 350 Gb of sequence data and 120 million or so unique TCR beta sequences from 180 million or so T cells were reported. The study used immunosequencing to profile the T cell repertoires of under 700 subjects and linked those repertoires to cytomegalovirus serostatus. A later analysis re-analyzed previously published TCR beta repertoires from approximately 670 donors and added high-resolution HLA genotyping to study TCR occurrence patterns. Donor age, sex, ethnicity and CMV serostatus were collected together with the repertoire data. An earlier analysis of approximately 630 of the donors applied high-throughput TCR beta sequencing to assess whether each TCR beta V gene segment acted as functional or pseudogenic. Among a few hundred genotyped donors of the cohort, an average of about 240,000 unique TCR beta nucleotide sequences were sequenced per donor, roughly 18% of them non-productive. In the later analysis, no new phenotypic data were used to find candidate immune exposures; instead, reliance was placed on TCR beta sequences and their occurrence across donors. Typing coverage differed by locus: A, B, C, DRB1 and DQB1 were typed in about 620-640 donors, DQA1 in about 500, DPA1 in 600 to 610, and DPB1 in 450 to 490. The study combined high-throughput TCR immunosequencing, statistical association of individual TCRs with disease status, and machine learning to predict cytomegalovirus infection status. Along with the roughly 670-subject first cohort, a separate validation cohort of around 120 different subjects was used. Because of strong linkage in the cohort, roughly five DR-DQ haplotypes were treated as single units for association and clustering. An early release covering more than 500 HLA-typed donors comprised about 320 gigabases of sequencing data and around 80 million unique TCR sequences. A later genetic analysis used genome-wide SNP genotypes for 398 of the 666 donors, treating that subset as a discovery cohort. The genetic ancestry cluster associated with self-reported Caucasian donors included 70% to 85% of the roughly 390 genotyped donors. Both class I and class II loci were covered by HLA typing, at four-digit resolution. The aim of the study was to test whether cataloging public T cell receptors could identify signatures of past pathogen exposure. All discovery cohort repertoires had been generated using a single sequencing platform.

Results the study describes overall, beyond this receptor: The classifier was reported to diagnose cytomegalovirus status with high specificity and sensitivity in both the original cohort and the validation cohort. In a later genetic analysis, a missense DCLRE1C variant was associated with V-gene and J-gene trimming of TCR beta chains, and the association was replicated in an independent cohort. Compared with the roughly 670-donor mean, donors in an Asian-associated ancestry cluster had fewer N-insertions in productive TCRs, according to a later genetic analysis. Broadly in line with IMGT annotations, most TCR beta V segments showed up in productive rearrangements about 87% or about 30% of the time in an earlier analysis of some 590 of the donors. Correlated functional status among segregating V segments might reflect linkage disequilibrium, but an unknown experimental factor could not be ruled out. In a later analysis, HLA-associated TCR beta chains showed more clonal expansion and lower generation probabilities than non-associated chains that were equally common. A group of highly shared sequence variants was considered likely to be a technical artifact of the sequencing pipeline. Seventeen rarely observed V segments, including chromosome 9 orphons, were excluded from the earlier analysis of some 590 of the donors because counts were too low. When HLA alleles, especially DR and DQ, strongly co-occurred, TCR associations were difficult to assign to individual alleles. In a later analysis, more than 15,000 TCR beta sequences were associated with specific HLA alleles at a false discovery rate of 0.05. Because HLA typing was missing for some donors at each locus, association tests included only the typed subset. Presence/absence analyses assumed roughly uniform sequencing depth across donors, an assumption that may not hold. Several of the top co-occurrence clusters appeared to be linked to parvovirus B19, influenza, CMV and Epstein-Barr virus, according to a later analysis. Some IMGT-functional V segments, including TRBV6-2 and TRBV6-3, could not be told apart with the 87-base-pair reads, so those segments were excluded. The study listed 150 to 200 TCR beta chains as associated with cytomegalovirus. A later analysis found that most CMV-associated TCR beta chains appeared HLA-restricted, with HLA associations seemingly driven largely by CMV exposure. The cohort was sequenced for TCR beta chains only, and without alpha or paired-chain data the features that could be detected were limited. CMV serostatus was the only immune exposure information available for the cohort. While some public TCRs were present in many individuals, most TCR sequences turned up only very rarely across donors. A further reported finding was that TCR beta sequences accurately predicted the HLA-A and HLA-B alleles for most subjects in the first cohort. In vitro tests confirmed that a few of the cytomegalovirus-associated TCR beta chains recognize cytomegalovirus antigens. The authors suggested that the approach could potentially be generalized to other disease states and immunological phenotypes. According to a later analysis, TCR association rates differed among HLA loci, with DRB1 alleles showing the most associated TCRs and HLA-C alleles showing the fewest.

As to this clone: This clone's antigen is unknown. Base qualities are missing; no much larger clone stands one base away.

The cohort consisted of hundreds of healthy bone marrow donors. At the time of sampling, every cohort member was nominally healthy, though immune exposures that went unrecorded were likely present. The donor was CMV seronegative and belonged to the group of 380 or so seronegative cohort members. A peripheral blood sample was provided by each donor, and peripheral blood mononuclear cells were used for TCR beta sequencing. The Qiagen DNeasy Blood Extraction Kit was used to extract genomic DNA from the blood cell samples. The germline V gene gives CDR1 as SGHDT and CDR2 as YYEEEE. From cysteine to phenylalanine, the CDR3 is 15 amino acids long. Just the 45-base CDR3 DNA is kept, in frame starting at base 1. From V the trimming removes 3 bases and from J it removes 7 bases, while the gene matches leave 11 bases of the junction unaccounted for. The library was made by the immunoSEQ multiplex PCR assay. For the multiplex PCR, a mixture combining 60 forward primers for TCR Vbeta segments and 13 reverse primers for TCR Jbeta segments was used. A multiplex PCR assay on genomic DNA amplified the CDR3 region of rearranged TCR beta genes. The Illumina HiSeq System was used to sequence the amplified TCR beta libraries as 87-base-pair reads. Turning to the authors' computational methods: Across the 700 or so repertoires, a later analysis counted roughly 84 million unique TCR beta chains, some 11 million of which were shared by at least two donors. To remove PCR and sequencing errors, raw reads were error-corrected and collapsed into unique sequences using a nearest-neighbor algorithm that merged closely related sequences. CDR3 sequences were aligned to IMGT reference sequences to assign V, D and J gene segments. For a sequence to be retained, a match of at least six nucleotides to both a V gene segment and a J gene segment was required. Rearrangements were called productive when the CDR3 lacked stop codons and stayed in frame with V and J; all others were non-productive. Following IMGT convention, CDR3 was defined as the stretch from the second conserved V-encoded cysteine to the conserved J-encoded phenylalanine. Sequences without an unambiguous match to a single V gene segment were excluded from the earlier analysis of 450 to 750 of the donors. An earlier analysis of 587 of the donors called V segments functional above 56.7% productive rearrangements and segregating when the between-donor standard deviation exceeded 5%. To diagnose cytomegalovirus status from the catalog of TCR beta chain sequences, a statistical classification framework was built. In a later analysis, V and J genes were assigned by comparing TCR nucleotide sequences against IMGT/GENE-DB human TR gene sequences. In a later analysis, CDR3 sequences and most-parsimonious VDJ recombination scenarios were assigned using the TCRdist pipeline. In a later analysis, every TCR beta chain was defined by the combination of its CDR3 amino acid sequence and its V-gene family, and reads without a unique V-gene family were dropped. In a later analysis, nearly 600 highly shared, low-generation-probability nucleotide sequences were removed to address suspected cross-contamination and a sequencing artifact. In a later analysis, a clonal expansion index for each public chain was calculated from normalized within-repertoire ranks of inferred template counts. In a later analysis, generation probabilities were computed using a VDJ recombination model fitted to out-of-frame rearrangements, and the results were checked against IGoR. A later analysis scored TCR-TCR, TCR-HLA and TCR-CMV co-occurrence with hypergeometric tests, applying a repertoire-size bias correction to TCR pairs. In a later analysis, false discovery rates were estimated by permuting HLA or CMV assignments 20 times. In a later analysis, co-occurring TCRs were grouped using DBSCAN, with TCRdist sequence similarity added in when clustering inside HLA-allele-positive subsets. Co-occurrence clustering excluded repertoires with fewer than 30,000 or more than 120,000 public chains, plus five with anomalous nucleotide sharing. This immuneACCESS table, as held by TCRdb, lists in-frame sequences with V and J called but not all clones. Of the missing ones, under half trace to an unresolved V gene in checked studies; the others have no known cause. V, J and clone size were drawn from that table, and D and trimming were deduced from the DNA. For this sample there are some 200,000 clones; 79% appear just once. Jointly, the top ten make up 2.3% of the sample.

This clonotype was sampled from a woman aged 45 to 65 in good health and CMV-seronegative. The sequence is built from TRBV5-6 and TRBJ1-2; 8 bases in the junction line up with TRBD1. Sequencing used PBMCs. The base sequence is TGTGCCAGCAGCTCCGGACAGGGCCATTCGGTTGGCTACACCTTC. Its translation reads: CASSSGQGHSVGYTF. The entire variable domain, with the stretches around the CDR3 drawn from the reference TRBV5-6 and TRBJ1-2 proteins, is DAGVTQSPTHLIKTRGQQVTLRCSPKSGHDTVSWYQQALGQGPQFIFQYYEEEERQRGNFPDRFSGHQFPNYSSELNVNALLLGDSALYLCASSSGQGHSVGYTFGSGTRLTVV.